The subject of this entry is one T cell receptor (beta chain). Its antigen is not known. At survey level, the immunoSEQ assay was run in its v3.0 version. This table comes from immunoSEQ multiplex PCR, and its TCRdb copy is limited to in-frame clones, with some not included. Of approximately 27,000 clones listed, 90% were seen once; the top ten hold 4% to 4.5%. The sample is drawn from a study of long-term antiretroviral therapy in people with HIV. Across the whole study: Samples collected earliest predate the 2015 immediate-ART recommendation by about a decade. Study findings and constraints: The clones with expansion before ART were dominant in the repertoire at all time points. HIV repertoire CDR3 lengths ranged less widely than those of controls. Although diversity increased after ART, it remained lower than in transplant donor controls.

The CDR3 consists of 13 residues. The germline V gene encodes CDR1 SGHTA and CDR2 FQGNSA. Trimming took 5 bases from V and 8 from J; bases not matched to a gene: 8. Sequencing was performed on unsorted PBMCs, taken about 5.3 years after starting antiretroviral therapy. The TCR comes from a woman aged 35 to 49 with HIV. The V and J genes are TRBV7-2 and TRBJ1-2; 7 nucleotides line up with TRBD1. The CDR3 DNA sequence: TGTGCCAGCAGCCGACAGGGAGAGGGCGGCTACACCTTC. Translation: CASSRQGEGGYTF.